This passage covers 25 T cell receptor beta chains from one sample sequenced in a study of CD4 T cells in relation to SARS-CoV-2 and coronaviruses. Profiling relied on immunoSEQ multiplex PCR, and the TCRdb table lists in-frame clones only, not all of them. The sample includes about 59,000 clones, 86% seen only once; the top ten take about 1.4%. The unexposed donors gave CD4+ T cells in about 2011-2019, prior to COVID-19. The sequenced sample was memory CD4+ T cells from PBMCs. The receptor source for this set is a human donor in good health.

The rearrangement uses TRBV24-1 and TRBJ1-3, with 8 positions matching TRBD1. The CDR3 is made up of 16 amino acids. Germline lookup yields CDR1 KGHDR and CDR2 SFDVKD. V shed 3 bases, J shed 4 bases, and the junction held 7 bases outside the gene matches. The DNA of the CDR3 is TGTGCCACCAGTGATCCGCGGACAGGGTCAGGAAACACCATATATTTT. Protein: CATSDPRTGSGNTIYF.

The J gene is TRBJ2-5, the V gene TRBV3-1 (or the pseudogene TRBV3-2); 11 nucleotides align to TRBD2. The CDR3 consists of 18 residues. V was clipped by 3 bases and J by 1 base; unmatched bases: 10. Germline assignment: CDR1 LGHDT and CDR2 YNNKEL (reference sequence). The CDR3: CASSHGLAGGGAQETQYF. In nucleotides, the CDR3 is TGTGCCAGCAGCCACGGACTAGCGGGCGGGGGGGCCCAAGAGACCCAGTACTTC.

The chain joins TRBV11-3 to TRBJ2-3; TRBD1 matches at 11 bases. Trimming cost V 1 base and J 2 bases; bases outside gene matches: 2. CDR1 is SGHNT, CDR2 YENEEA, per germline. There are 16 residues in the CDR3. DNA for the CDR3: TGTGCCAGCAGCTTAGGGGACAGGGGGGACACAGATACGCAGTATTTT. Protein sequence: CASSLGDRGDTDTQYF.

This clone was seen a single time. This chain uses TRBV6-6 with TRBJ2-2, with unresolved D. CDR3 length equals 14 residues. V was pared by 2 bases and J by 4 bases, with 8 bases between. Germline CDR1 MNHNY, CDR2 SVGAGI (reference sequence). The CDR3 nucleotides read TGTGCCAGCAGTTACGATCGTGGCACCGGGGAGCTGTTTTTT. The encoded protein is CASSYDRGTGELFF.

V and J are TRBV14 and TRBJ1-6; D is uncertain. This CDR3 comprises 11 residues. Germline CDR1 SGHDN, CDR2 FVKESK. V was pared by 5 bases and J by 16 bases, with 12 bases between. CDR3 bases: TGTGCCAGCAGCACCGGGATAAAGCTCCACTTT. Its protein product is CASSTGIKLHF.

This clone was recorded once. This rearrangement joins TRBV2 to TRBJ1-2; D is possibly TRBD1 (5 bases). In germline, CDR1 is SNHLY, CDR2 FYNNEI. CDR3 length equals 20 residues. Trimming pared 7 bases from V and 1 base from J, leaving 31 bases between. This CDR3 is CASKNFQGFGNKRDNYGYTF. In DNA, the CDR3 is TGTGCCAGCAAAAACTTCCAGGGTTTCGGCAACAAGAGAGATAACTATGGCTACACCTTC. The full variable domain, completed using reference TRBV2 and TRBJ1-2, is EPEVTQTPSHQVTQMGQEVILRCVPISNHLYFYWYRQILGQKVEFLVSFYNNEISEKSEIFDDQFSVERPDGSNFTLKIRSTKLEDSAMYFCASKNFQGFGNKRDNYGYTFGSGTRLTVV.

The chain couples TRBV7-3 to TRBJ1-1; 8 nucleotides line up with TRBD1. The V and J ends lost 5 bases and 4 bases, in that order; junction bases with no gene match: 3. This CDR3 comprises 13 residues. CDR1 and CDR2 from the germline V gene are SGHTA and FQGTGA. This chain's CDR3 is CASSGTGGTEAFF. In nucleotides, the CDR3 is TGTGCCAGCAGCGGCACAGGGGGCACTGAAGCTTTCTTT.

This clone turned up a few times. The chain couples TRBV6-2 or TRBV6-3 to TRBJ1-5; 7 bases agree with TRBD1. The V gene end was trimmed by 2 bases and the J gene end by 6 bases; junction bases not matched to a gene: 4. The CDR3 has 14 residues. The germline V gene encodes CDR1 MNHEY and CDR2 SVGEGT. Here the CDR3 reads CASSYTGEAQPQHF. The CDR3 region has the DNA TGTGCCAGCAGTTACACAGGGGAGGCTCAGCCCCAGCATTTT.

The J gene is TRBJ2-1, the V gene TRBV24-1; the D is unclear. The CDR3 extends over 16 amino acids. The germline CDR1 and CDR2 sequences are KGHDR and SFDVKD. V lost 9 bases, J lost 0 bases, and 17 bases lay in between. CDR3 nucleotides: TGTGCCACCGGAGATGAGTCTCCAAGCTCCTACAATGAGCAGTTCTTC. Translation gives CATGDESPSSYNEQFF.

The chain links TRBV5-4 to TRBJ2-2; 7 bases fit TRBD1. V lost 5 bases to trimming and J lost 1 base; unmatched junction nucleotides: 2. Germline CDR1 reads SGHNT; CDR2 reads YYREEE (reference sequence). The CDR3 covers 14 residues. CDR3 nucleotide sequence: TGTGCCAGCAGTCGGGACAGGAACACCGGGGAGCTGTTTTTT. Residues: CASSRDRNTGELFF.

The genes are TRBV3-1 (or the pseudogene TRBV3-2) and TRBJ2-1; 8 bases line up with TRBD2. Germline-derived CDR1 and CDR2 are LGHDT and YNNKEL (reference sequence). Trimming took 5 bases from V and 5 from J; bases not matched to a gene: 17. The CDR3 runs 18 residues. As DNA, the CDR3 is TGTGCCAGCAGCAGGGTCGGCGGGAGGCCCAGCCGTAACAATGAGCAGTTCTTC. This translates into CASSRVGGRPSRNNEQFF.

The chain has TRBV7-3 and TRBJ2-6; TRBD1 might be the D (5 bases). The CDR3 has 19 amino acids. Germline V gene data show CDR1 as SGHTA and CDR2 as FQGTGA. The germline V and J ends were trimmed by 5 bases and 2 bases, with 22 bases remaining between them. CDR3 sequence (DNA): TGTGCCAGCAGCCAACAGCCTACGACAGCCACCCCTGGGGCCAACGTCCTGACTTTC. It encodes CASSQQPTTATPGANVLTF.

This sequence joins TRBV5-1 and TRBJ2-5; tentative D call: TRBD2 (6 bases). The CDR3 is 15 amino acids. Trimming removed 2 bases from V and 4 bases from J, with 15 bases in between. CDR1 and CDR2 (germline): SGHRS, YFSETQ. CDR3 bases: TGCGCCAGCAGCTTTCCGGAGGGATCGCCAGAGACCCAGTACTTC. Translation: CASSFPEGSPETQYF.

DNA for the CDR3: TGTGCCAGTAGCCAGGAGACAAATCAGCCCCAGCATTTT. This translates into CASSQETNQPQHF. The chain uses TRBV19 and TRBJ1-5; no clear D. V was clipped by 6 bases and J by 4 bases, with 10 bases between them. This CDR3 comprises 13 residues. Germline CDR1 LNHDA, CDR2 SQIVND (reference sequence).

The table lists this clone with a count of one. V usage is TRBV7-9 and J usage is TRBJ2-7, with a tentative D call TRBD2 (5 bases). Germline V lookup: CDR1 SEHNR, CDR2 FQNEAQ (reference sequence). V gave up 7 bases and J gave up 0 bases, with 13 bases separating them. The CDR3 contains 14 residues. CDR3 in DNA: TGTGCCAGCACCCCCCGTGGGAGCTCCTACGAGCAGTACTTC. Its protein is CASTPRGSSYEQYF.

This chain uses TRBV4-2 with TRBJ2-3; D perhaps matches TRBD2 (5 bases). The germline gives CDR1 LGHNA, CDR2 YNFKEQ. This CDR3 contains 19 residues. Trimming left V 4 bases short and J 0 bases short, with 23 bases between. Here the CDR3 reads CASSRLILMGDTSTDTQYF. CDR3 nucleotides: TGTGCCAGCAGCCGCTTAATATTAATGGGAGATACTAGCACAGATACGCAGTATTTT.

This chain uses TRBV28 with TRBJ2-4; the D gene could be TRBD1 or TRBD2 (5 bases each). CDR1 MDHEN and CDR2 SYDVKM come from the germline V gene. This CDR3 region has 16 residues. Trimming took off 6 bases at V and 0 bases at J, with 15 bases between the two ends. This chain's CDR3 is CASSRDRGIAKNIQYF. The DNA for the CDR3 is TGTGCCAGCAGCCGTGACAGAGGGATAGCCAAAAACATTCAGTACTTC.

The genes are TRBV6-6 and TRBJ2-7; D may match TRBD1 or TRBD2 (5 bases each). The CDR3 length is 13 residues. Trimming pared 5 bases from V and 5 bases from J, leaving 13 bases between. Germline loops: CDR1 MNHNY, CDR2 SVGAGI (reference sequence). CDR3 in DNA: TGTGCCAGCAGTCGGGACGGGAACGACGAGCAGTACTTC. Translated: CASSRDGNDEQYF.

The table lists this clone with a few counts. One junction end disagrees with the germline gene, perhaps due to a read error. The V and J genes are TRBV28 and TRBJ2-4; 9 positions agree with TRBD2. Germline CDR1 MDHEN, CDR2 SYDVKM. There are 13 residues in the CDR3. CDR3 nucleotides: TGTGCCAGCAGTGTAGGACTCACCGGGACTAGCCGATTC. This sequence encodes CASSVGLTGTSRF. Combining the CDR3 with reference TRBV28 and TRBJ2-4 gives the whole variable domain DVKVTQSSRYLVKRTGEKVFLECVQDMDHENMFWYRQDPGLGLRLIYFSYDVKMKEKGDIPEGYSVSREKKERFSLILESASTNQTSMYLCASSVGLTGTSRFGAGTRLSVL.

The chain is built from TRBV5-1 and TRBJ2-7; unclear D gene. CDR3 length: 13 residues. CDR1 and CDR2 from the germline V gene are SGHRS and YFSETQ. Trimming removed 2 bases at V and 2 bases at J, with 8 bases between. This chain's CDR3 is CASSFDGPYEQYF. CDR3 coding DNA: TGCGCCAGCAGCTTTGACGGGCCCTACGAGCAGTACTTC.

Concerning this clone: The sample contains more than one DNA sequence encoding this CDR3. The CDR3 DNA reads as TGTGCCAGCAGTTTACTGGGGAATGAGCAGTTCTTC. Protein product: CASSLLGNEQFF. The rearrangement uses TRBV27 and TRBJ2-1; D uncertain. The CDR3 contains 12 residues. The germline V gene encodes CDR1 MNHEY and CDR2 SMNVEV (reference sequence). Trimming cost V 2 bases and J 7 bases, with 6 bases left between them.

This clone showed up just a few times. The chain joins TRBV6-1 to TRBJ1-3; D unclear. In germline, CDR1 is MNHNS, CDR2 SASEGT. Trimming cost V 1 base and J 0 bases, with 10 bases left between them. The CDR3 is 16 residues long. The CDR3 coding sequence is TGTGCCAGCAGTGAAGTCGACCGGGACTCTGGAAACACCATATATTTT. This encodes CASSEVDRDSGNTIYF.

This chain links TRBV3-1 (or the pseudogene TRBV3-2) with TRBJ1-4; D unclear. V was trimmed by 4 bases and J by 6 bases, leaving 12 bases between them. The CDR3 is 14 amino acids. Per the germline V gene, CDR1 is LGHDT and CDR2 is YNNKEL (reference sequence). The CDR3 loop reads CASSPTRADEKLFF. The CDR3, as DNA: TGTGCCAGCAGCCCCACCCGGGCCGATGAAAAACTGTTTTTT.

V is TRBV9 and J is TRBJ2-1; 7 bases align to TRBD2. Trimming cost V 5 bases and J 3 bases; bases outside gene matches: 2. Germline CDR1 is SGDLS and CDR2 is YYNGEE. The CDR3 is made up of 13 amino acids. The CDR3 sequence is CASSTSDYNEQFF. CDR3 in DNA: TGTGCCAGCAGTACTAGCGACTACAATGAGCAGTTCTTC. Full variable domain (remainder filled in from reference TRBV9 and TRBJ2-1): DSGVTQTPKHLITATGQRVTLRCSPRSGDLSVYWYQQSLDQGLQFLIQYYNGEERAKGNILERFSAQQFPDLHSELNLSSLELGDSALYFCASSTSDYNEQFFGPGTRLTVL.

The V call is TRBV7-2, the J call TRBJ2-2, with 7 bases lining up with TRBD1. Germline V gives CDR1 SGHTA, CDR2 FQGNSA. V was clipped by 3 bases and J by 6 bases; unmatched bases: 4. This CDR3 has 14 amino acids. In nucleotides, the CDR3 is TGTGCCAGCAGCTTGGGGACAGTCCCCGGGGAGCTGTTTTTT. It is translated as CASSLGTVPGELFF.